This entry concerns a single T cell receptor beta chain. Its antigen is still unknown. Of the isolated RNA, all was reverse transcribed, and so the sequenced material was expressed TCRB transcripts. Repertoires were generated with immunoSEQ multiplex PCR, while TCRdb's copy carries only in-frame clones and drops some. The table has a few hundred thousand clones, approximately 13% seen once. Trimming cost V 6 bases and J 0 bases, with 11 bases left between them. Germline assignment: CDR1 KGHSH and CDR2 LQKENI. The CDR3 has 14 residues. The data were obtained in a study of beta chain features in type 1 diabetes. Study results and caveats: All four CD4+ subsets from Type 1 diabetes patients carried moderately but significantly shorter TCRB CDR3s.

The sample comprised naive CD4+ T cells from blood. This TCR was recovered from a woman younger than 35 with type 1 diabetes. The chain is built from TRBV18 and TRBJ1-1; D possibly corresponds to TRBD1 (5 bases). CDR3 DNA: TGTGCCAGCTCTCTCAGGGATATGAACACTGAAGCTTTCTTT. Translated: CASSLRDMNTEAFF.